The clone carrying this TCR beta chain has only a few counts. Its target is not known. V was cut by 2 bases and J by 2 bases, with 14 bases left in between. This CDR3 is built from 16 residues. Germline loops: CDR1 SEHNR, CDR2 FQNEAQ (reference sequence). The isolated RNA, all of it, was reverse transcribed, so expressed TCRB transcripts were what got sequenced. The method was immunoSEQ multiplex PCR; TCRdb's version includes in-frame clones alone and lacks a portion of them. Of about 350,000 clones listed, 15% to 20% are singletons. This sample is drawn from a study of beta chain features in type 1 diabetes. General study results and limits: A moderate, significant TCRB CDR3 shortening appeared in type 1 diabetes across four CD4+ subsets. In comparison with healthy donors, patients had naive, central memory and Treg TCRB repertoires that appeared more similar.

Every donor provided one heparinised blood draw, which averaged around 110 mL. Based on CD45RO/CCR7/CD25/CD127/CD95/CD27, CD4+ regulatory, stem cell-like memory, naive and central memory cells were sorted. The sample taken for sequencing was naive CD4+ T cells from blood. J is TRBJ2-3 and V is TRBV7-9, with a weak D call TRBD2 (7 bases). This receptor was obtained from a woman younger than 35 in good health. CDR3 sequence: CASSLRRGGITDTQYF. The CDR3 DNA reads TGTGCCAGCAGCTTACGTCGCGGGGGCATCACAGATACGCAGTATTTT. The whole variable domain, filled in from reference TRBV7-9 and TRBJ2-3, reads DTGVSQNPRHKITKRGQNVTFRCDPISEHNRLYWYRQTLGQGPEFLTYFQNEAQLEKSRLLSDRFSAERPKGSFSTLEIQRTEQGDSAMYLCASSLRRGGITDTQYFGPGTRLTVL.